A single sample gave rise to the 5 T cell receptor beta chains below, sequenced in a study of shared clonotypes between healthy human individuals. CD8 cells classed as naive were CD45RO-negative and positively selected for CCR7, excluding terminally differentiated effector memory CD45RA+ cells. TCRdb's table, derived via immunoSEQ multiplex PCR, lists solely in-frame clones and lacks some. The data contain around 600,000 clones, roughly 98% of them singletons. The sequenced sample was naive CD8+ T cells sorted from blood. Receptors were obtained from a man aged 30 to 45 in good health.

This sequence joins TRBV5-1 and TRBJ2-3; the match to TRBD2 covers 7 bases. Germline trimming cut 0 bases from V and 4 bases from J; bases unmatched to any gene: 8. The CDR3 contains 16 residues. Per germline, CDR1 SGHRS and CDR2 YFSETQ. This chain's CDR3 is CASSLGGGLAADTQYF. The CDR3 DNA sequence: TGCGCCAGCAGCTTGGGTGGCGGGCTAGCGGCAGATACGCAGTATTTT.

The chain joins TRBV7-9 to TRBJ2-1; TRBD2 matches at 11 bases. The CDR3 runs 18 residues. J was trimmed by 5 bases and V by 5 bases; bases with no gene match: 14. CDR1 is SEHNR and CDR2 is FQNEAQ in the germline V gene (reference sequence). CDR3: CASSPSRSLAGVDNEQFF. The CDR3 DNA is TGTGCCAGCAGCCCCTCCCGGTCACTAGCGGGAGTAGACAATGAGCAGTTCTTC.

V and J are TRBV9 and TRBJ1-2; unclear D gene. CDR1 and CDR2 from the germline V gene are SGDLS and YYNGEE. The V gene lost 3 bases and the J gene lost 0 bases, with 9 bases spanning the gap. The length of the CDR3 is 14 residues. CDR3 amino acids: CASSGRVTNYGYTF. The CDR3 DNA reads TGTGCCAGCAGCGGCAGAGTGACTAACTATGGCTACACCTTC.

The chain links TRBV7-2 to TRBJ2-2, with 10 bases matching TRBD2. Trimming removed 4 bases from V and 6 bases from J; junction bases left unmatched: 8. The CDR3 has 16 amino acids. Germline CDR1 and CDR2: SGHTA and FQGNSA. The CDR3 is CASSYNLAGEAGELFF. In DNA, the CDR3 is TGTGCCAGCAGCTACAATCTAGCGGGAGAGGCCGGGGAGCTGTTTTTT.

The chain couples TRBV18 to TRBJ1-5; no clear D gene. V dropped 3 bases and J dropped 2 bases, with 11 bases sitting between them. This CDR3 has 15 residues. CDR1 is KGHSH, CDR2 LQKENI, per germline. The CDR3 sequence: CASSPLGVGNQPQHF. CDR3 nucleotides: TGTGCCAGCTCACCTTTGGGTGTAGGCAATCAGCCCCAGCATTTT.